This T cell receptor beta chain was recorded in a study of T-cell reconstitution after alpha-beta-depleted transplantation in children. Study observations and caveats: Newly produced T cells mostly provided counts and TCRbeta diversity after one year, as hyperexpanded clones declined. It was reported that alpha-beta T cells came from several hundred expanded graft clones (about two months after transplant). Some patients' high day-60 TCRbeta diversity was attributed to recipient cells surviving conditioning.

This clonotype showed up just a few times. Its antigen is unknown. The TCRbeta library was prepared with unique molecular identifiers. TCRdb recomputed calls from the PCR reads with MiXCR, one row per CDR3 protein. The data hold approximately 89,000 distinct CDR3 sequences, with roughly 16% observed a single time. The germline CDR1 and CDR2 sequences are SGHRS and YFSETQ. The CDR3 runs to 12 residues. The V segment lost 3 bases and the J segment 6 bases; nucleotides outside the gene matches: 3. V gene TRBV5-1 combines with J gene TRBJ2-7, with 7 bases matching TRBD1. The sample here was PBMCs, mostly from graft donor cells, taken 180 days after TCRalphabeta/CD19-depleted stem cell transplant. The receptor comes from a male patient under 10 years old who had a stem cell transplant for acute lymphoblastic leukemia, so the T cells may come from the graft donor. The CDR3 region is CASSWNRGEQYF. The CDR3, as DNA: TGCGCCAGCAGCTGGAACAGGGGCGAGCAGTACTTC.